One TCR beta chain is described in this entry. What it binds is not known. Germline CDR1 LNHDA, CDR2 SQIVND (reference sequence). V trimming: 4 bases; J trimming: 0 bases; junction bases outside the gene matches: 5. This CDR3 spans 16 amino acids. Measured with immunoSEQ multiplex PCR; TCRdb has only the in-frame clones, and not every one. The table lists just under 35,000 clones, 75% to 95% of them singletons. This entry belongs to a study of T cells in localized non-small cell lung cancer. Regarding the study as a whole: Longer overall survival accompanied higher blood T cell density. Since sequencing was restricted to only one region of the tumor, intratumor heterogeneity remains a possibility. Highest T cell clonality was seen in uninvolved adjacent lung, surpassing that measured in tumor. Appearing in adjacent lung were a median approximately 57 of the top 100 tumor clones.

The chain recombines TRBV19 with TRBJ2-2; 7 bases map to TRBD1. This receptor was obtained from a female donor older than 55 with stage II lung adenocarcinoma. The sequences come from peripheral blood mononuclear cells, collected before any cancer treatment. CDR3 bases: TGTGCCAGTAGTAAGCCGGGACAGTCGAACACCGGGGAGCTGTTTTTT. Translating gives CASSKPGQSNTGELFF. Supplemented by reference TRBV19 and TRBJ2-2, the full variable domain reads DGGITQSPKYLFRKEGQNVTLSCEQNLNHDAMYWYRQDPGQGLRLIYYSQIVNDFQKGDIAEGYSVSREKKESFPLTVTSAQKNPTAFYLCASSKPGQSNTGELFFGEGSRLTVL.